Each of the 14 T cell receptor beta chains below was sequenced from the same sample in a study of cytotoxic CD8 clonotypes in ibrutinib-treated CLL. Some clones are missing from TCRdb's copy, which holds only in-frame ones; the method was immunoSEQ multiplex PCR. The sample includes over 70,000 clones, around 79% of them seen just once. This specimen was PBMCs, taken after 12 months of ibrutinib treatment. These receptor sequences come from a human donor with chronic lymphocytic leukemia.

The CDR3: CASSTGTNTDTQYF. The CDR3, as DNA: TGCGCCAGCAGCACCGGGACGAACACAGATACGCAGTATTTT. The rearrangement joins TRBV5-1 to TRBJ2-3; the D gene could be TRBD1 or TRBD2 (5 bases each). V gave up 4 bases and J gave up 2 bases, with 11 bases separating them. CDR1 and CDR2 (germline): SGHRS, YFSETQ. CDR3 length: 14 residues.

This clone was detected a few times. V usage is TRBV7-2 and J usage is TRBJ1-2, with no clear D. V was clipped by 3 bases and J by 6 bases, with 11 bases between them. The CDR3 consists of 13 residues. Germline V gene data show CDR1 as SGHTA and CDR2 as FQGNSA. The CDR3 here is CASSFLPEDGYTF. The CDR3 bases are TGTGCCAGCAGCTTTCTCCCGGAGGATGGCTACACCTTC.

This chain connects TRBV4-1 to TRBJ1-1; no clear D. The CDR3 loop spans 13 amino acids. CDR1 MGHRA and CDR2 YSYEKL come from the germline V gene. The V gene lost 1 base and the J gene lost 9 bases, with 12 bases spanning the gap. The CDR3 is CASSQGEGTQAFF. The CDR3, as DNA: TGCGCCAGCAGCCAAGGGGAGGGAACCCAAGCTTTCTTT.

The CDR3 loop reads CASRGAVNIQYF. The DNA of the CDR3 is TGTGCCAGCAGAGGGGCTGTAAACATTCAGTACTTC. V is TRBV6-6 and J is TRBJ2-4, with D perhaps matching TRBD1 (5 bases). The V gene lost 6 bases and the J gene lost 6 bases, with 9 bases spanning the gap. CDR1 is MNHNY, CDR2 SVGAGI, per germline (reference sequence). CDR3 length equals 12 residues.

A single count supports this clone. The V and J genes are TRBV7-2 and TRBJ2-5; 14 bases agree with TRBD2. Germline values: CDR1 SGHTA, CDR2 FQGNSA. The CDR3 is 13 residues long. V lost 5 bases, J lost 10 bases, and 3 bases stayed unmatched. CDR3 bases: TGTGCCAGCAGCCCGGGGACTAGCGGGGGCCAGTACTTC. This codes for CASSPGTSGGQYF.

The V call is TRBV28, the J call TRBJ2-3, with D possibly matching TRBD2 (7 bases). The CDR3 totals 15 residues. The germline V gene encodes CDR1 MDHEN and CDR2 SYDVKM. With 7 bases removed from V and 2 bases from J, the gap between germline ends came to 16 bases. CDR3 in amino acids: CASKPGGPTTDTQYF. CDR3 DNA: TGTGCCAGCAAACCCGGGGGGCCAACCACAGATACGCAGTATTTT.

This clone was recorded once. The V call is TRBV29-1, the J call TRBJ2-3, with D perhaps TRBD2 (5 bases). Trimming cost V 3 bases and J 1 base, with 5 bases left between them. The CDR3 extends over 12 amino acids. Germline V gene sequence: CDR1 SQVTM, CDR2 ANQGSEA. This chain's CDR3 is CSVDSGTDTQYF. The CDR3 DNA sequence: TGCAGCGTTGATAGCGGCACAGATACGCAGTATTTT.

This clone appeared many times. The chain has TRBV7-6 and TRBJ1-5; 7 bases are a match to TRBD1. The CDR3 extends over 15 amino acids. Germline V gene data show CDR1 as SGHVS and CDR2 as FNYEAQ. The V gene end was trimmed by 2 bases and the J gene end by 7 bases; junction bases not matched to a gene: 8. CDR3 DNA: TGTGCCAGCAGCTTACAGGGGGACTGGGGGCAGCCCCAGCATTTT. This sequence encodes CASSLQGDWGQPQHF.

J is TRBJ1-2 and V is TRBV6-6; no clear D gene. The CDR3 is 13 amino acids. The V end was cut by 2 bases, the J end by 7 bases, with 11 bases between. CDR1 is MNHNY, CDR2 SVGAGI, per germline (reference sequence). This CDR3 is CASSYGPRPGYTF. For the CDR3, the DNA is TGTGCCAGCAGTTACGGACCGAGGCCTGGCTACACCTTC.

In DNA form, the CDR3 reads TGTGCCAGCAGCGGTAGCGTGGGCACAGATACGCAGTATTTT. Translation gives CASSGSVGTDTQYF. V is TRBV2 and J is TRBJ2-3; D perhaps matches TRBD2 (5 bases). The germline V gene encodes CDR1 SNHLY and CDR2 FYNNEI. V lost 6 bases and J 1 base, leaving 11 bases between the germline ends. The length of the CDR3 is 14 residues.

Here the CDR3 reads CAIRRSYEQYF. The DNA for the CDR3 is TGTGCCATCAGACGGAGCTACGAGCAGTACTTC. The chain joins TRBV10-3 to TRBJ2-7; D not certain. Per germline, CDR1 ENHRY and CDR2 SYGVKD. The CDR3 spans 11 residues. Deletions cut 6 bases from V and 3 bases from J, with 6 bases between.

The chain carries TRBV27 and TRBJ1-3; TRBD1 is a possible D gene (6 bases). CDR1 is MNHEY and CDR2 is SMNVEV in the germline V gene (reference sequence). The V end was cut by 2 bases, the J end by 7 bases, with 6 bases between. The CDR3 length is 12 residues. CDR3 sequence reads: CASSLRGNTIYF. In nucleotides, the CDR3 is TGTGCCAGCAGTTTAAGGGGGAACACCATATATTTT.

This chain connects TRBV19 to TRBJ2-1; D gene ambiguous. V gave up 3 bases and J gave up 9 bases, with 21 bases separating them. This CDR3 region has 16 residues. CDR1 is LNHDA and CDR2 is SQIVND in the germline V gene (reference sequence). In DNA form, the CDR3 reads TGTGCCAGTAGTATCATAGATGGCCTACAGTACGGTGAGCAGTTCTTC. Its translation: CASSIIDGLQYGEQFF.

The V and J genes are TRBV5-1 and TRBJ2-1, with TRBD2 matching over 9 bases. CDR1 and CDR2 (germline): SGHRS, YFSETQ. This CDR3 contains 11 residues. V trimming: 4 bases; J trimming: 13 bases; junction bases outside the gene matches: 3. The CDR3 DNA sequence: TGCGCCAGCAGCCTAGCGGGACCCCAGTTCTTC. It yields the protein CASSLAGPQFF. Complete variable domain (other parts from reference TRBV5-1 and TRBJ2-1): KAGVTQTPRYLIKTRGQQVTLSCSPISGHRSVSWYQQTPGQGLQFLFEYFSETQRNKGNFPGRFSGRQFSNSRSEMNVSTLELGDSALYLCASSLAGPQFFGPGTRLTVL.